At least ten counts were recorded for the clone carrying this T cell receptor (beta chain). Extraction yielded at least 5 micrograms of total RNA per sample. This sample is part of a study of blood T cells in healthy people across ages. A second about 7 to 12 cycle PCR used barcoded and J-beta primers. Through a template-switch adaptor with 12 random nucleotides, each cDNA molecule received a tag. Each sample yielded at least 3 million CDR3-containing paired-end reads. Via MiXCR, TCRdb re-called the 5' RACE reads, giving one row per CDR3 protein. The sample contains 850,000 to 950,000 distinct CDR3 sequences, under 30% of which appear only once. V lost 4 bases and J lost 2, with 13 bases in between. This CDR3 contains 14 residues. Germline CDR1 and CDR2: SGHRS and YFSETQ.

The sequence was collected from an elderly woman in good health. Sequenced sample: blood. This chain uses TRBV5-1 with TRBJ2-7; weak D call: TRBD1 (6 bases). DNA for the CDR3: TGCGCCAGCAGCGAGAGGACAGCCACCTACGAGCAGTACTTC. It encodes CASSERTATYEQYF.